This entry concerns a single T cell receptor beta chain. This entry comes from a study of OX40 agonist ivuxolimab in advanced cancers. The CDR3 length is 15 residues. Between the trimmed V and J ends, which lost 0 bases and 7 bases, there was a span of 13 bases. Assay: immunoSEQ multiplex PCR; the TCRdb copy retains only in-frame clones and omits some. The table shows fewer than 65,000 clones, with 80% to 90% occurring only once. The source material was CD4+ or CD8+ T cells sorted from blood, sampled in a trial of the OX40 agonist ivuxolimab. V and J are TRBV23-1 and TRBJ2-1; D is uncertain. TRBV23-1 is an open reading frame whose function is uncertain. This receptor was identified in an adult with an advanced solid tumor such as melanoma, head and neck, liver or kidney cancer. The CDR3 region is CASSQSLVTRNEQFF. CDR3 sequence (DNA): TGCGCCAGCAGTCAATCTCTAGTCACCCGTAATGAGCAGTTCTTC.